This T cell receptor beta chain was sequenced in a study of beta chain features in type 1 diabetes listed by TCRdb under 2018. Context from the whole study: No differences in mean age, gender distribution, total cell number or subset yield were found between patients and healthy donors. A total of roughly 99,000,000 sorted cells were examined across all samples, and the number of cells per subset was strongly correlated with RNA yield. The study compared TCRB repertoires of sorted circulating CD4+ T cell subsets between recently diagnosed type 1 diabetes patients and matched healthy donors. Whereas all 28 donors provided naive and central memory subsets, regulatory and stem cell-like memory subsets were isolated from just 8 patients and roughly eight healthy donors.

The entire amount of isolated RNA was reverse transcribed using the High Capacity cDNA Reverse Transcription Kit, so the sequenced TCRB transcripts were expressed ones. Deep immunoSEQ sequencing was applied to naive, central memory and regulatory T cell samples, giving an average of about 3.57 million total reads per sample. Sorted cells were lysed in RLT buffer, and RNA was extracted using DNase-treated RNeasy Micro or Mini kits according to cell number. To prevent cross-contamination, each cell subset was processed individually, whereas patient and healthy donor samples were processed jointly. TCRB sequences were amplified from cDNA with the immunoSEQ multiplex PCR, producing 87-bp fragments spanning the CDR3 region. Sequencing of the amplicons was done on the Illumina HiSeq platform. Turning to the authors' computational methods: Synthetic template baselines were used to correct PCR bias computationally, reads within Hamming distance 2 were collapsed, and singletons that could not be merged were discarded. By aligning reads against IMGT, V, D and J genes, CDR3 length, and insertions or deletions at six rearrangement sites were assigned. Clonotype counts were normalized to sorted cell number within each subset before computing true diversity and Gini coefficients with the tcR R package. The overlap coefficient, calculated on TCRB nucleotide sequences, was used to measure repertoire sharing. Out-of-frame TCRB sequences from naive cells were analyzed as a proxy for the pre-selection repertoire. Imported from immuneACCESS, the table was reduced by TCRdb to in-frame sequences with V and J called. These copies leave out some clones; in studies compared against another copy, an unresolved V gene accounts for under half, and the cause of the remainder is not known. The D gene and trimming were derived from the DNA, and the V and J assignments and clone size from that table. This sample gives under 450,000 clones in total; about 14% of them show up just once. 0.019% of the sample is held by the ten biggest clonotypes.

With respect to this clone: Its antigen is currently not known. The sample holds no much larger clone one base away, and base qualities are not on file.

Each donor gave one peripheral blood draw, averaging approximately 0.12 L, which was collected into heparinised tubes. Naive, central memory, regulatory and stem cell-like memory CD4+ T cells were sorted on a BD FACSAria II using a panel including CD45RO, CCR7, CD25, CD127, CD95 and CD27. Every sorted population had a purity above 95%. PBMCs were separated immediately by Lymphoprep density gradient centrifugation and were stained directly, without being cultured. So that batch effects would be minimized, each experiment stained and sorted samples in pairs, pairing one healthy donor with one patient. Here is what the overall study found, with its caveats: Naive, central memory and regulatory TCRB repertoires appeared to be more similar among patients than among healthy donors. Because cDNA was sequenced instead of genomic DNA, highly expressing activated cells could be over-represented, though the groups showed no difference in activation or CD3 levels. At VDJ recombination sites, type 1 diabetes patients had fewer insertions and more deleted nucleotides, which implies abnormalities in thymic rearrangement. Because the HLA sub-analyses included only small numbers of individuals, any influence of HLA type on TCRB rearrangement was left unresolved. Shorter templates might be favored by PCR, yet because patient and control samples were amplified and corrected together, any such skew would affect both groups equally. Type 1 diabetes patients showed a moderate but significant shortening of TCRB CDR3 length in all four CD4+ subsets.

The TCR originated in a woman under 30 in good health. Sequenced material: naive CD4+ T cells from blood. What the cell subset or site label conveys for this sample: true naive CD4+ T cells.

The DNA is TGTGCCTGGATACAAACGGGACTAGCGCTCACAGATACGCAGTATTTT. It translates as CAWIQTGLALTDTQYF. Recombination connected TRBV30 to TRBJ2-3; 10 bases in the middle match TRBD2. Spanning cysteine to phenylalanine, the CDR3 consists of 16 amino acids. The entry retains the CDR3 DNA only, 48 bases that are in frame from base 1. Trimming accounts for 4 bases at V and 2 bases at J, while the number of junction bases matched to no gene is 9. From the germline V gene (reference sequence), CDR1 is GTSNPN and CDR2 is SVGIG.